Listed here is a single T cell receptor (beta chain). The study ran its PCR with 60 Vbeta and 13 Jbeta primers. Here immunoSEQ multiplex PCR was the method, and the copy in TCRdb shows in-frame clones only, minus some. Seen here are about 170,000 clones, around 85% observed once, and the top ten hold 1%. The data belong to a study of cytomegalovirus exposure and HLA in healthy donors. Between the trimmed V and J ends, which lost 3 bases and 3 bases, there was a span of 12 bases. The CDR3 totals 14 residues. Germline CDR1 SGDLS, CDR2 YYNGEE. Sequencing used PBMCs. This sequence was found in a boy between 2 and 10 years old in good health and CMV-seronegative. The V and J genes are TRBV9 and TRBJ2-5, with D maybe TRBD1 (6 bases). The CDR3 sequence: CASSDGTPKETQYF. Written as DNA, the CDR3 is TGTGCCAGCAGCGACGGGACACCTAAAGAGACCCAGTACTTC.